The 8 T cell receptor beta chains below come from one sample, sequenced in a study of spatial heterogeneity in lung cancer. Time point specified: sample taken at primary tumor resection. A single record per CDR3 protein comes from TCRdb applying MiXCR to the 5' RACE reads. The sample carries around 45,000 distinct CDR3 sequences, about 13% recorded once. Sequencing used PBMCs, obtained at surgery. The source of these receptors is a male donor with early-stage non-small cell lung cancer.

This clonotype has just a few counts. The chain joins TRBV29-1 to TRBJ1-3, with D maybe TRBD1 (6 bases). The CDR3 covers 13 residues. Germline V gives CDR1 SQVTM, CDR2 ANQGSEA. V lost 4 bases, J lost 3 bases, and 10 bases lay in between. This CDR3 reads CSVGGGVGNTIYF. The CDR3 nucleotides are TGCAGCGTTGGGGGGGGCGTTGGAAACACCATATATTTT.

This clonotype has just a few counts. This sequence joins TRBV7-3 and TRBJ2-1, with 7 bases identical to TRBD2. This CDR3 spans 17 amino acids. J lost 9 bases, V lost 5 bases, and 19 bases had no gene match. Germline CDR1 reads SGHTA; CDR2 reads FQGTGA. DNA of the CDR3: TGTGCCAGCAGCCCCACAGATCAAGCAGCGGGATACTCTGAGCAGTTCTTC. As protein: CASSPTDQAAGYSEQFF. The entire variable domain, with the rest obtained from reference TRBV7-3 and TRBJ2-1, is as follows: GAGVSQTPSNKVTEKGKYVELRCDPISGHTALYWYRQSLGQGPEFLIYFQGTGAADDSGLPNDRFFAVRPEGSVSTLKIQRTERGDSAVYLCASSPTDQAAGYSEQFFGPGTRLTVL.

This clonotype was observed many times. CDR3 coding DNA: TGTGCCAGCAGCCCAGGGAGCGGGTATCCAGATACGCAGTATTTT. Its translation: CASSPGSGYPDTQYF. The rearrangement uses TRBV3-1 and TRBJ2-3, with a weak D call TRBD2 (6 bases). The CDR3 covers 15 residues. V was shortened by 4 bases and J by 4 bases, with 15 bases between the two germline ends. The germline gives CDR1 LGHDT, CDR2 YNNKEL (reference sequence).

This sequence joins TRBV9 and TRBJ2-2, with TRBD2 identical over 8 bases. This CDR3 spans 13 amino acids. With V trimmed by 3 bases and J by 7 bases, 2 bases remained unmatched. Germline V CDR1 and CDR2: SGDLS, YYNGEE. The CDR3 nucleotides are TGTGCCAGCAGCGCCCTAGCGGGCGGGGAGCTGTTTTTT. This sequence encodes CASSALAGGELFF.

V is TRBV6-5 and J is TRBJ2-7; possible D gene TRBD1, 5 bases. Germline V CDR1 and CDR2: MNHEY, SVGAGI. CDR3 length equals 13 residues. Trimming pared 0 bases from V and 5 bases from J, leaving 8 bases between. As DNA, the CDR3 is TGTGCCAGCAGTTACTCGTTAGGGGACGAGCAGTACTTC. As protein: CASSYSLGDEQYF.

The CDR3 nucleotides are TGTGCCAGCAGCTTACCCTCCGGACAGGGAACCTACGAGCAGTACTTC. This sequence encodes CASSLPSGQGTYEQYF. The J gene is TRBJ2-7, the V gene TRBV11-2; 8 positions match TRBD1. The germline V gene has CDR1 SGHAT and CDR2 FQNNGV. V lost 2 bases and J lost 2; bases outside the gene matches: 8. The CDR3 contains 16 residues.

This clonotype came up a few times. The chain uses TRBV20-1 and TRBJ1-1; D is uncertain. There are 11 residues in the CDR3. CDR1 and CDR2 from the germline V gene are DFQATT and SNEGSKA (reference sequence). V was clipped by 3 bases and J by 0 bases, with 2 bases between them. The CDR3 DNA reads as TGCAGTGCTAGTGTGAACACTGAAGCTTTCTTT. Encoded protein: CSASVNTEAFF.

This sequence joins TRBV6-6 and TRBJ1-5; 9 bases are shared with TRBD1. Germline lookup yields CDR1 MNHNY and CDR2 SVGAGI (reference sequence). J was trimmed by 0 bases and V by 2 bases; bases with no gene match: 8. The CDR3 consists of 18 residues. Written as DNA, the CDR3 is TGTGCCAGCAGTTACCGGGACAGGGCGCAATATAGCAATCAGCCCCAGCATTTT. Encoded protein: CASSYRDRAQYSNQPQHF.